The 31 T cell receptor beta chains below come from one sample, sequenced in a study of human T cells and chemical hapten exposure. Time point meaning: patch test 3, about 24 weeks after DPC sensitization. Noted treatment: therapeutic diphenylcyclopropenone sensitization with weekly scalp DPC. MiXCR was run by TCRdb on the RACE reads, yielding one entry per CDR3 protein. The sample consists of about 82,000 distinct CDR3 sequences, over 10% of them appearing once. The specimen was whole blood, collected in connection with sensitization to the hapten diphenylcyclopropenone (DPC). Receptors were obtained from a woman aged 45-60 years with alopecia areata. Some clones in this sample may be carry-over from other donors' samples.

The chain couples TRBV27 to TRBJ2-3; tentatively, D is TRBD2 (5 bases). Trimming took 11 bases from V and 2 from J, leaving 17 bases between them. The germline CDR1 and CDR2 sequences are MNHEY and SMNVEV (reference sequence). This CDR3 is 14 amino acids long. The CDR3 sequence: CAPPSGEITDTQYF. CDR3 nucleotide sequence: TGTGCCCCCCCCAGCGGAGAGATCACAGATACGCAGTATTTT.

The chain carries TRBV7-8 and TRBJ2-2, with D possibly TRBD2 on 5 matching bases. The V gene's germline CDR1 is SGHVS and CDR2 FQNEAQ. The length of the CDR3 is 16 residues. Trimming left V 4 bases short and J 6 bases short, with 18 bases between. CDR3 DNA sequence: TGTGCCAGCAGCTACACGGGAACTCACTTGGCCGGGGAGCTGTTTTTT. Protein: CASSYTGTHLAGELFF.

The gene calls are TRBV29-1 and TRBJ2-7; D gene ambiguous. The CDR3 has 12 amino acids. Deletions cut 3 bases from V and 0 bases from J, with 6 bases between. Germline CDR1 is SQVTM and CDR2 is ANQGSEA. The CDR3: CSVEADSYEQYF. Written as DNA, the CDR3 is TGCAGCGTTGAGGCAGACTCCTACGAGCAGTACTTC.

Only a few counts were recorded for this clonotype. The V call is TRBV5-6, the J call TRBJ1-1; D gene ambiguous. CDR3 length: 14 amino acids. V gave up 3 bases and J gave up 2 bases, with 11 bases separating them. Germline lookup yields CDR1 SGHDT and CDR2 YYEEEE. As DNA, the CDR3 is TGTGCCAGCAGCTCAGAGGGTTTCAACACTGAAGCTTTCTTT. This translates into CASSSEGFNTEAFF.

The chain has TRBV5-5 and TRBJ1-1, with D unclear. The germline gives CDR1 SGHKS, CDR2 YYEKEE (reference sequence). The ends were cut back, 2 bases at V and 6 bases at J, with 5 bases in the middle. The CDR3 spans 11 residues. The CDR3 sequence is CASSLMAEAFF. The CDR3 nucleotides are TGTGCCAGCAGCTTAATGGCTGAAGCTTTCTTT.

Concerning this clonotype itself: A much larger clonotype is one base distant, so this may be a read error. The rearrangement uses TRBV6-5 and TRBJ2-5; D gene uncertain. This CDR3 comprises 11 residues. Germline assignment: CDR1 MNHEY and CDR2 SVGAGI. Trimming cost V 4 bases and J 5 bases, with 5 bases left between them. In DNA form, the CDR3 reads TGTGCCAGCAGTTTACGGGAGACCCAGTACTTC. Protein sequence: CASSLRETQYF.

A few counts support this clonotype. This rearrangement joins TRBV30 to TRBJ2-7, with 8 bases fitting TRBD1. The germline V gene has CDR1 GTSNPN and CDR2 SVGIG (reference sequence). The CDR3 sequence is 14 residues long. Losses at the gene ends were 2 bases for V and 5 bases for J; bases not matched to a gene: 8. CDR3 in DNA: TGTGCCTGGAGTCAAGGACAGGGTAATAACGAGCAGTACTTC. Protein product: CAWSQGQGNNEQYF.

This clonotype was detected ten times or more. Germline is not matched at one junction end, which may reflect a read error. V usage is TRBV7-7 and J usage is TRBJ2-2; D ambiguous. CDR3 length: 13 residues. Per the germline V gene, CDR1 is SSHAT and CDR2 is FNYEAQ (reference sequence). Here the CDR3 reads CASSPISSGELFF. DNA for the CDR3: TGTGCTAGCAGCCCAATCTCGTCCGGGGAGCTGTTTTTT.

This clonotype appeared many times. The V and J genes are TRBV20-1 and TRBJ2-3, with a tentative D call TRBD2 (6 bases). Trimming shortened V by 3 bases and J by 0 bases, and 16 bases separated the two germline ends. Germline CDR1 is DFQATT and CDR2 is SNEGSKA (reference sequence). The CDR3 covers 16 residues. The CDR3 region is CSASLGGKASTDTQYF. For the CDR3, the DNA is TGCAGTGCTAGTCTAGGCGGGAAAGCTAGCACAGATACGCAGTATTTT.

This clonotype appeared many times. The chain joins TRBV6-1 to TRBJ1-2; D is uncertain. Trimming took 7 bases from V and 2 from J, leaving 11 bases between them. The CDR3 is made up of 13 amino acids. Germline assignment: CDR1 MNHNS and CDR2 SASEGT. The CDR3 sequence is CASTVGQNYGYTF. CDR3 in DNA: TGTGCCAGCACGGTTGGCCAGAACTATGGCTACACCTTC.

This clonotype was found a few times. V usage is TRBV7-2 and J usage is TRBJ2-7, with D unresolved. This CDR3 region has 12 residues. The germline gives CDR1 SGHTA, CDR2 FQGNSA. The V gene lost 1 base and the J gene lost 5 bases, with 6 bases spanning the gap. In nucleotides, the CDR3 is TGTGCCAGCAGCTTAGACTTCCACGAGCAGTACTTC. Translating it yields CASSLDFHEQYF.

This clonotype was counted between two and nine times. The chain is built from TRBV20-1 and TRBJ2-5; D tentatively reads TRBD1 or TRBD2 (5 bases each). Germline CDR1 and CDR2: DFQATT and SNEGSKA (reference sequence). Trimming shortened V by 6 bases and J by 3 bases, and 20 bases separated the two germline ends. This CDR3 contains 15 residues. The CDR3 region is CSAKAPEGIKETQYF. The CDR3 DNA is TGCAGTGCCAAGGCCCCAGAGGGGATTAAAGAGACCCAGTACTTC.

V usage is TRBV20-1 and J usage is TRBJ2-3; D may be TRBD2 (5 bases). The germline V gene has CDR1 DFQATT and CDR2 SNEGSKA (reference sequence). Trimming removed 1 base from V and 0 bases from J, with 11 bases in between. The CDR3 spans 15 residues. CDR3 region: CSARALAASTDTQYF. The CDR3 DNA follows: TGCAGTGCTAGAGCCCTAGCCGCTAGCACAGATACGCAGTATTTT.

This chain uses TRBV14 with TRBJ2-7; no clear D gene. The V end was cut by 1 base, the J end by 6 bases, with 4 bases between. CDR3 length: 11 amino acids. Per germline, CDR1 SGHDN and CDR2 FVKESK. The CDR3 DNA reads TGTGCCAGCAGCCAAGTTTCCGAGCAGTACTTC. Translating gives CASSQVSEQYF.

The chain combines TRBV9 with TRBJ2-3; D is uncertain. This CDR3 is built from 11 residues. Trimming left V 0 bases short and J 4 bases short, with 0 bases between. Per the germline V gene, CDR1 is SGDLS and CDR2 is YYNGEE. The CDR3 nucleotides are TGTGCCAGCAGCGTAGCAGATACGCAGTATTTT. Its protein product is CASSVADTQYF.

This clonotype occurred many times. The chain combines TRBV2 with TRBJ2-5; D remains unclear. This CDR3 comprises 10 residues. CDR1 and CDR2 (germline): SNHLY, FYNNEI. Between the trimmed V and J ends, which lost 6 bases and 2 bases, there was a span of 1 base. CDR3 sequence reads: CASRQETQYF. The CDR3 DNA is TGTGCCAGCAGACAAGAGACCCAGTACTTC.

This rearrangement joins TRBV2 to TRBJ2-5, with 9 positions matching TRBD2. Germline values: CDR1 SNHLY, CDR2 FYNNEI. The CDR3 covers 16 residues. V lost 6 bases to trimming and J lost 4 bases; unmatched junction nucleotides: 12. CDR3 sequence (DNA): TGTGCCAGCAGCATGGAGCTAGCGGGGTACCGAGAGACCCAGTACTTC. Residues: CASSMELAGYRETQYF.

This clonotype was detected ten times or more. The chain combines TRBV4-1 with TRBJ2-3, with TRBD2 matching 11 bases. The ends lost 3 bases at V and 4 bases at J; junction bases unmatched: 6. CDR1 and CDR2 from the germline V gene are MGHRA and YSYEKL. The CDR3 covers 16 residues. The CDR3 is CASSHLRLAGPDTQYF. The CDR3 DNA follows: TGCGCCAGCAGCCATCTTAGACTAGCGGGGCCAGATACGCAGTATTTT.

There are many counts of this clonotype. The rearrangement joins TRBV25-1 to TRBJ2-7, with D maybe TRBD1 (6 bases). The CDR3 is 16 amino acids. V lost 2 bases and J 1 base, leaving 15 bases between the germline ends. In germline, CDR1 is MGHDK, CDR2 SYGVNS. The CDR3, as DNA: TGTGCCAGCAGTGAAGAAGACCAAGGGGGATCCTACGAGCAGTACTTC. Translation: CASSEEDQGGSYEQYF.

This clonotype has only a few counts. This chain links TRBV7-2 with TRBJ2-2, with 9 bases lining up with TRBD2. Germline CDR1 SGHTA, CDR2 FQGNSA. This CDR3 has 17 residues. V lost 0 bases, J lost 1 base, and 3 bases stayed unmatched. CDR3 region: CASSLAASGMNTGELFF. The DNA for the CDR3 is TGTGCCAGCAGCTTAGCGGCTAGCGGGATGAACACCGGGGAGCTGTTTTTT.

This chain connects TRBV11-2 to TRBJ2-1, with 7 bases lining up with TRBD2. CDR1 SGHAT and CDR2 FQNNGV come from the germline V gene. This CDR3 region has 15 residues. After removal of 1 base from V and 3 bases from J, the junction contained 3 bases not matched to a gene. CDR3 DNA: TGTGCCAGCAGCTTAGCGACGGGAGGCTACAATGAGCAGTTCTTC. It encodes CASSLATGGYNEQFF.

The J gene is TRBJ2-7, the V gene TRBV27; TRBD2 is a possible D gene (5 bases). The CDR3 consists of 13 residues. CDR1 MNHEY and CDR2 SMNVEV come from the germline V gene (reference sequence). The ends were cut back, 0 bases at V and 5 bases at J, with 8 bases in the middle. The CDR3 loop reads CASSLSRDHEQYF. CDR3 DNA sequence: TGTGCCAGCAGTTTATCCCGGGATCACGAGCAGTACTTC.

This clonotype appeared many times. The chain is built from TRBV7-9 and TRBJ2-1; possibly TRBD2 for D (6 bases). Germline V gene lookup returns CDR1 SEHNR and CDR2 FQNEAQ (reference sequence). There are 14 residues in the CDR3. Deletions cut 4 bases from V and 6 bases from J, with 13 bases between. The CDR3 sequence: CASSSGTSTNEQFF. The CDR3 DNA sequence: TGTGCCAGCAGCTCAGGGACTTCCACCAATGAGCAGTTCTTC.

This clonotype showed up many times. The chain is built from TRBV29-1 and TRBJ2-7; 11 bases are a match to TRBD2. The CDR3 sequence is 12 residues long. Germline lookup yields CDR1 SQVTM and CDR2 ANQGSEA. Losses at the gene ends were 6 bases for V and 6 bases for J; bases not matched to a gene: 4. The CDR3: CSVIAGGVEQYF. The CDR3 nucleotides read TGCAGCGTCATAGCGGGAGGGGTCGAGCAGTACTTC.

Many counts were recorded for this clonotype. The chain is built from TRBV21-1 and TRBJ2-1; the listed D gene, TRBD2, was not tested against the DNA. TRBV21-1 is a known pseudogene. There are 15 residues in the CDR3. The CDR3 sequence: CASSELAGGINEQFF. The DNA of the CDR3 is TGTGCCAGCAGTGAATTAGCGGGAGGGATAAATGAGCAGTTCTTC.

Many counts were recorded for this clonotype. This rearrangement joins TRBV20-1 to TRBJ1-1; tentatively, D is TRBD1 (5 bases). Germline loops: CDR1 DFQATT, CDR2 SNEGSKA (reference sequence). V was clipped by 0 bases and J by 4 bases, with 12 bases between them. The length of the CDR3 is 14 residues. This chain's CDR3 is CSARDQGFATEAFF. The DNA of the CDR3 is TGCAGTGCTAGAGACCAGGGATTTGCCACTGAAGCTTTCTTT.

This clonotype was picked up many times. CDR3 sequence (DNA): TGTGCCAGCTCCGCGGGACAGGGCGCGAATCAGCCCCAGCATTTT. It specifies CASSAGQGANQPQHF. The chain couples TRBV25-1 to TRBJ1-5; 9 bases line up with TRBD1. The ends lost 8 bases at V and 4 bases at J; junction bases unmatched: 9. Looked up from germline, CDR1 is MGHDK and CDR2 is SYGVNS. This CDR3 spans 15 amino acids.

The V and J genes are TRBV27 and TRBJ2-1; TRBD2 agrees at 13 bases. Germline V lookup: CDR1 MNHEY, CDR2 SMNVEV (reference sequence). V was pared by 5 bases and J by 5 bases, with 9 bases of the junction left unmatched. The CDR3 is made up of 17 amino acids. The CDR3 nucleotides read TGTGCCAGCAGTCCAGGCCGGACTAGCGGGGGACACAATGAGCAGTTCTTC. This encodes CASSPGRTSGGHNEQFF.

In its sample, this clonotype was seen many times. The rearrangement uses TRBV11-2 and TRBJ1-5, with TRBD1 matching 10 bases. The V segment lost 5 bases and the J segment 2 bases; nucleotides outside the gene matches: 3. The CDR3 spans 15 residues. Germline CDR1 and CDR2: SGHAT and FQNNGV. The DNA for the CDR3 is TGTGCCAGCAGCGTAGGGACAGGGGGCAATCAGCCCCAGCATTTT. Its translation is CASSVGTGGNQPQHF. Together with reference TRBV11-2 and TRBJ1-5, the CDR3 gives the full variable domain: EAGVAQSPRYKIIEKRQSVAFWCNPISGHATLYWYQQILGQGPKLLIQFQNNGVVDDSQLPKDRFSAERLKGVDSTLKIQPAKLEDSAVYLCASSVGTGGNQPQHFGDGTRLSIL.

This clonotype was seen repeatedly, ten times or more. The genes are TRBV18 and TRBJ1-5, with D tentatively TRBD1 (6 bases). Deletions cut 2 bases from V and 7 bases from J, with 12 bases between. CDR3 length: 14 residues. The V gene's germline CDR1 is KGHSH and CDR2 LQKENI. The CDR3 region has the DNA TGTGCCAGCTCACCAGGGGGGACATTGCAGCCCCAGCATTTT. It encodes CASSPGGTLQPQHF.

This clonotype was recorded many times. The chain has TRBV5-6 and TRBJ2-7; 13 positions agree with TRBD2. The junction had 9 bases not matched to a gene; V was cut back by 4 bases and J by 5 bases. The CDR3 has 16 amino acids. The germline gives CDR1 SGHDT, CDR2 YYEEEE. The CDR3 protein is CASSPGLAGTVHEQYF. The DNA of the CDR3 is TGTGCCAGCAGCCCGGGACTAGCGGGAACAGTCCACGAGCAGTACTTC.